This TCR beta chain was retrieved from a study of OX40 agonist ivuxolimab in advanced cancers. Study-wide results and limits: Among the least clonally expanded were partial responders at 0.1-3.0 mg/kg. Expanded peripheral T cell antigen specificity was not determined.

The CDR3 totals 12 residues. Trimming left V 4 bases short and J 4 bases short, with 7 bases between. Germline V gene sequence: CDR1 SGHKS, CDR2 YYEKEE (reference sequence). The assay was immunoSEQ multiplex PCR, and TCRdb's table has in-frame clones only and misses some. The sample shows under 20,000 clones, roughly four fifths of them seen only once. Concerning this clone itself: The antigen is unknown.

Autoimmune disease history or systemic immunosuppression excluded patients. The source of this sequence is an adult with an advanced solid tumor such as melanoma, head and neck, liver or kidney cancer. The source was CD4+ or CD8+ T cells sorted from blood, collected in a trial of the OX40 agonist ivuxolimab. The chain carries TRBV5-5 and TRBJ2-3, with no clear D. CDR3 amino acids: CASSGSADTQYF. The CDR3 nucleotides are TGTGCCAGCAGCGGGTCCGCAGATACGCAGTATTTT. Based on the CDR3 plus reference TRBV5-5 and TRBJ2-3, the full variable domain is DAGVTQSPTHLIKTRGQQVTLRCSPISGHKSVSWYQQVLGQGPQFIFQYYEKEERGRGNFPDRFSARQFPNYSSELNVNALLLGDSALYLCASSGSADTQYFGPGTRLTVL.